Listed below are T cell receptor beta chains from one sample, sequenced in a study of shared clonotypes between healthy human individuals. Sequencing used immunoSEQ multiplex PCR; TCRdb keeps in-frame clones, though not all of them. The repertoire holds about half a million clones, with about 78% as singletons. Specimen: PBMCs. The receptors shown here come from a woman in her forties in good health. Some clones in this sample may be carry-over from other donors' samples. Each CDR3 is given with its conserved first and last residue. The order of the fields is CDR3 length, clone size, J gene, D gene, V gene, CDR3 protein, CDR3 DNA. The D gene is left open where the match is weak. The listing skips clone size in some rows; elsewhere it reads once, few, many or a size class.

17 | NA | TRBJ2-3 | TRBD2 | TRBV7-9 | CASSLAGGLAGTDTQYF | TGTGCCAGCAGCTTAGCAGGGGGACTAGCGGGCACAGATACGCAGTATTTT
16 | NA | TRBJ2-7 | TRBD1 | TRBV7-8 | CASSSDGTVRSYEQYF | TGTGCCAGCAGCTCTGATGGGACAGTTCGATCCTACGAGCAGTACTTC
14 | many | TRBJ2-2 | NA | TRBV5-1 | CASSLGFAGGELFF | TGCGCCAGCAGCTTGGGTTTCGCGGGCGGGGAGCTGTTTTTT
15 | NA | TRBJ2-2 | NA | TRBV7-7 | CASSPDRTNTGELFF | TGTGCCAGCAGCCCCGACAGAACGAACACCGGGGAGCTGTTTTTT
15 | once | TRBJ2-1 | NA | TRBV11-2 | CASSSLGLAHNEQFF | TGTGCCAGCAGCTCATTAGGTCTAGCGCACAATGAGCAGTTCTTC
15 | NA | TRBJ2-7 | TRBD2 | TRBV19 | CASSETSGSSYEQYF | TGTGCCAGTAGTGAGACTAGCGGGAGTTCCTACGAGCAGTACTTC
11 | NA | TRBJ2-5 | NA | TRBV2 | CASMGGETQYF | TGTGCCAGCATGGGAGGAGAGACCCAGTACTTC
13 | NA | TRBJ2-7 | TRBD1 | TRBV30 | CACDRASSYEQYF | TGTGCCTGCGACAGGGCATCTTCCTACGAGCAGTACTTC
16 | NA | TRBJ2-1 | NA | TRBV4-2 | CASSQRGTSSYNEQFF | TGTGCCAGCAGCCAACGGGGCACGAGCTCCTACAATGAGCAGTTCTTC
13 | NA | TRBJ2-7 | NA | TRBV28 | CASSLAQDYEQYF | TGTGCCAGCAGTTTAGCCCAGGATTACGAGCAGTACTTC
15 | NA | TRBJ2-7 | TRBD1 | TRBV4-2 | CASSQRDRGFNEQYF | TGTGCCAGCAGCCAGAGGGACAGGGGGTTCAACGAGCAGTACTTC
14 | NA | TRBJ2-3 | NA | TRBV6-1 | CASSKTPNTDTQYF | TGTGCCAGCAGTAAAACCCCGAACACAGATACGCAGTATTTT
12 | NA | TRBJ1-5 | TRBD1 | TRBV6-1 | CASSWGSGQGAF | TGTGCCAGCAGTTGGGGATCGGGACAGGGGGCTTTT